Following are 30 T cell receptor beta chains from one sample sequenced in a study of blood T cell repertoires in COVID-19. Profiling relied on immunoSEQ multiplex PCR, and the TCRdb table lists in-frame clones only, not all of them. The sample carries about 170,000 clones, roughly 86% recorded once. Input material: peripheral blood. These receptor sequences come from a middle-aged man with active or convalescent COVID-19.

CDR3 region: CASSLLTGGNGYTF. In DNA form, the CDR3 reads TGTGCCAGCAGCTTACTGACAGGGGGCAATGGCTACACCTTC. The rearrangement joins TRBV13 to TRBJ1-2, with TRBD1 matching over 10 bases. The ends lost 2 bases at V and 6 bases at J; junction bases unmatched: 3. This CDR3 spans 14 amino acids. Per the germline V gene, CDR1 is PRHDT and CDR2 is FYEKMQ (reference sequence).

The J gene is TRBJ2-7, the V gene TRBV9, with 11 bases identical to TRBD2. J lost 2 bases, V lost 2 bases, and 6 bases had no gene match. The CDR3 sequence is 16 residues long. Germline V gene lookup returns CDR1 SGDLS and CDR2 YYNGEE. The CDR3 sequence: CASSVNLAGGAYEQYF. The DNA for the CDR3 is TGTGCCAGCAGCGTTAACCTAGCGGGAGGAGCCTACGAGCAGTACTTC.

The genes are TRBV4-1 and TRBJ2-7; 10 bases are shared with TRBD2. Germline V gives CDR1 MGHRA, CDR2 YSYEKL. The length of the CDR3 is 16 residues. V gave up 2 bases and J gave up 0 bases; unmatched junction bases: 4. In DNA, the CDR3 is TGCGCCAGCAGCCAACCGGGACTAGCGTTCTCCTACGAGCAGTACTTC. It codes for CASSQPGLAFSYEQYF.

This chain joins TRBV7-6 and TRBJ1-1; the D is unclear. V gave up 5 bases and J gave up 3 bases, with 7 bases separating them. Germline CDR1 reads SGHVS; CDR2 reads FNYEAQ. This CDR3 has 12 residues. This CDR3 is CASSTGDTEAFF. DNA of the CDR3: TGTGCCAGCAGCACGGGTGACACTGAAGCTTTCTTT.

The chain employs TRBV7-2 and TRBJ1-2; TRBD1 matches at 7 bases. Germline assignment: CDR1 SGHTA and CDR2 FQGNSA. J was trimmed by 2 bases and V by 3 bases; bases with no gene match: 3. The CDR3 sequence is 14 residues long. The DNA for the CDR3 is TGTGCCAGCAGCTTTAACAGGGGCAACTATGGCTACACCTTC. The encoded protein is CASSFNRGNYGYTF.

As regards this clone: This specimen includes other DNA sequences encoding the same CDR3. The chain employs TRBV5-1 and TRBJ1-6; TRBD1 matches 7 bases. The trim removed 0 bases at V and 5 bases at J, leaving 5 bases unmatched. This CDR3 is built from 16 residues. The V gene's germline CDR1 is SGHRS and CDR2 YFSETQ. CDR3 residues: CASSLGQGGNNSPLHF. In nucleotides, the CDR3 is TGCGCCAGCAGCTTGGGGCAGGGGGGAAATAATTCACCCCTCCACTTT. The full variable domain, with the rest looked up from reference TRBV5-1 and TRBJ1-6, is KAGVTQTPRYLIKTRGQQVTLSCSPISGHRSVSWYQQTPGQGLQFLFEYFSETQRNKGNFPGRFSGRQFSNSRSEMNVSTLELGDSALYLCASSLGQGGNNSPLHFGNGTRLTVT.

The chain is built from TRBV7-3 and TRBJ2-5, with TRBD2 matching 7 bases. Trimming took 5 bases from V and 5 from J; bases not matched to a gene: 14. Per germline, CDR1 SGHTA and CDR2 FQGTGA. The CDR3 extends over 16 amino acids. The CDR3 protein is CASSLRSAGEGETQYF. The CDR3 nucleotides read TGTGCCAGCAGCCTCCGGTCTGCGGGAGAGGGGGAGACCCAGTACTTC.

The chain joins TRBV18 to TRBJ2-7; 10 bases map to TRBD1. Germline V gene sequence: CDR1 KGHSH, CDR2 LQKENI. The CDR3 is 20 residues long. V dropped 2 bases and J dropped 0; count of bases not matched to a gene: 16. Here the CDR3 reads CASSPFMGQGNQIGSYEQYF. The CDR3 DNA is TGTGCCAGCTCACCATTTATGGGACAGGGGAACCAAATCGGCTCCTACGAGCAGTACTTC.

A single count supports this clone. This chain connects TRBV30 to TRBJ1-5; TRBD1 matches 9 bases. CDR1 is GTSNPN, CDR2 SVGIG, per germline (reference sequence). CDR3 length equals 13 residues. V dropped 2 bases and J dropped 9; count of bases not matched to a gene: 5. CDR3 sequence: CAWSKDRGRPQHF. DNA for the CDR3: TGTGCCTGGAGTAAGGACAGGGGACGGCCCCAGCATTTT.

J is TRBJ1-6 and V is TRBV5-1; 7 positions agree with TRBD1. The germline V gene encodes CDR1 SGHRS and CDR2 YFSETQ. V lost 4 bases, J lost 10 bases, and 14 bases stayed unmatched. The CDR3 covers 16 residues. CDR3 amino acids: CASSTTGTVSASPLHF. In DNA, the CDR3 is TGCGCCAGCAGCACTACCGGGACAGTGTCGGCCTCACCCCTCCACTTT.

This sequence joins TRBV4-3 and TRBJ2-1, with 9 bases identical to TRBD2. CDR3 length: 14 residues. Germline lookup yields CDR1 LGHNA and CDR2 YSLEER. V gave up 5 bases and J gave up 4 bases; unmatched junction bases: 3. CDR3 amino acids: CASSFGLAYNEQFF. DNA of the CDR3: TGCGCCAGCAGCTTCGGACTAGCGTACAATGAGCAGTTCTTC.

The V gene is TRBV19, the J gene TRBJ2-1; D is possibly TRBD2 (5 bases). From germline, CDR1 is LNHDA and CDR2 SQIVND (reference sequence). V lost 7 bases and J lost 7, with 20 bases in between. CDR3 length equals 15 residues. The CDR3 loop reads CASNPSGVGRNEQFF. CDR3 in DNA: TGTGCCAGTAATCCCTCCGGGGTAGGAAGGAATGAGCAGTTCTTC. Together with reference TRBV19 and TRBJ2-1, the CDR3 gives the full variable domain: DGGITQSPKYLFRKEGQNVTLSCEQNLNHDAMYWYRQDPGQGLRLIYYSQIVNDFQKGDIAEGYSVSREKKESFPLTVTSAQKNPTAFYLCASNPSGVGRNEQFFGPGTRLTVL.

This clone has more than one count but fewer than ten. The V call is TRBV9, the J call TRBJ2-2; TRBD2 might be the D (5 bases). The germline CDR1 and CDR2 sequences are SGDLS and YYNGEE. Trimming stripped 4 bases from V and 10 bases from J, with 17 bases between. The CDR3 sequence is 14 residues long. CDR3 DNA sequence: TGTGCCAGCAGCAACATCGGAGGAGTCGAGGAGCTGTTTTTT. Translated, it gives CASSNIGGVEELFF.

The chain combines TRBV18 with TRBJ2-3; D is perhaps TRBD2 (6 bases). Germline V gene lookup returns CDR1 KGHSH and CDR2 LQKENI. The CDR3 totals 14 residues. Trimming stripped 6 bases from V and 2 bases from J, with 12 bases between. CDR3 sequence reads: CASSPGGLTDTQYF. The CDR3 DNA reads as TGTGCCAGCTCGCCCGGGGGACTCACAGATACGCAGTATTTT. The full variable domain, in which reference TRBV18 and TRBJ2-3 provide the parts outside the CDR3, is NAGVMQNPRHLVRRRGQEARLRCSPMKGHSHVYWYRQLPEEGLKFMVYLQKENIIDESGMPKERFSAEFPKEGPSILRIQQVVRGDSAAYFCASSPGGLTDTQYFGPGTRLTVL.

The chain carries TRBV5-1 and TRBJ2-3; D possibly corresponds to TRBD2 (7 bases). The CDR3 spans 15 residues. Germline V lookup: CDR1 SGHRS, CDR2 YFSETQ. V shed 1 base and J shed 7 bases, with 16 bases lying between them. The CDR3 bases are TGCGCCAGCAGCTTGACGGCGGGGGCGGGATATACGCAGTATTTT. Encoded protein: CASSLTAGAGYTQYF. Drawing the rest from reference TRBV5-1 and TRBJ2-3, the complete variable domain is KAGVTQTPRYLIKTRGQQVTLSCSPISGHRSVSWYQQTPGQGLQFLFEYFSETQRNKGNFPGRFSGRQFSNSRSEMNVSTLELGDSALYLCASSLTAGAGYTQYFGPGTRLTVL.

This clone was observed a single time. The same CDR3 can be traced to other DNA sequences in this sample. The chain is built from TRBV19 and TRBJ1-4; 9 positions match TRBD1. This CDR3 comprises 13 residues. Looked up from germline, CDR1 is LNHDA and CDR2 is SQIVND (reference sequence). V lost 5 bases and J lost 10; bases outside the gene matches: 5. The CDR3 nucleotides read TGTGCCAGTAGTTTGGGACAGGGCGGAAAACTGTTTTTT. Its translation: CASSLGQGGKLFF. Using reference TRBV19 and TRBJ1-4 for the parts outside the CDR3, the full variable domain is DGGITQSPKYLFRKEGQNVTLSCEQNLNHDAMYWYRQDPGQGLRLIYYSQIVNDFQKGDIAEGYSVSREKKESFPLTVTSAQKNPTAFYLCASSLGQGGKLFFGSGTQLSVL.

The table lists this clone with a few counts. The chain couples TRBV5-5 to TRBJ2-1; TRBD2 aligns across 7 bases. CDR1 and CDR2 from the germline V gene are SGHKS and YYEKEE (reference sequence). V lost 7 bases, J lost 7 bases, and 5 bases stayed unmatched. This CDR3 comprises 12 residues. The CDR3 nucleotides read TGTGCCAGCGGCGGGAGTAAAAATGAGCAGTTCTTC. It is translated as CASGGSKNEQFF.

V is TRBV4-2 and J is TRBJ1-2, with 8 bases identical to TRBD1. V was pared by 2 bases and J by 3 bases, with 5 bases of the junction left unmatched. The CDR3 length is 15 residues. Looked up from germline, CDR1 is LGHNA and CDR2 is YNFKEQ. CDR3 nucleotides: TGTGCCAGCAGCCAATCAGGGGGCGTCGACTATGGCTACACCTTC. It specifies CASSQSGGVDYGYTF.

This rearrangement joins TRBV4-2 to TRBJ2-7, with TRBD2 matching 9 bases. The CDR3 has 17 amino acids. Unmatched junction bases numbered 12, after V lost 0 bases and J lost 6 bases. Germline V gene data show CDR1 as LGHNA and CDR2 as YNFKEQ. CDR3 sequence reads: CASSQDPAGGGASEQYF. Written as DNA, the CDR3 is TGTGCCAGCAGCCAAGATCCGGCTGGCGGGGGGGCCTCCGAGCAGTACTTC.

V is TRBV6-5 and J is TRBJ2-1, with D perhaps TRBD2 (6 bases). Trimming removed 6 bases from V and 10 bases from J, with 10 bases in between. Germline V gene sequence: CDR1 MNHEY, CDR2 SVGAGI. The CDR3 loop spans 11 amino acids. CDR3 protein: CASRFGGEQFF. For the CDR3, the DNA is TGTGCCAGCAGATTTGGGGGGGAGCAGTTCTTC.

The V call is TRBV6-2 or TRBV6-3, the J call TRBJ2-7, with TRBD2 matching over 7 bases. J was trimmed by 1 base and V by 1 base; bases with no gene match: 4. Germline CDR1 is MNHEY and CDR2 is SVGEGT. This CDR3 has 15 amino acids. CDR3 residues: CASSYWEGSSYEQYF. DNA of the CDR3: TGTGCCAGCAGTTACTGGGAGGGGTCGTCCTACGAGCAGTACTTC.

The chain is built from TRBV19 and TRBJ1-4; D call uncertain. Germline V gene lookup returns CDR1 LNHDA and CDR2 SQIVND (reference sequence). CDR3 size: 14 residues. Trimming cost V 2 bases and J 4 bases, with 8 bases left between them. Here the CDR3 DNA reads TGTGCCAGTAGTATACCAGGCCTTAATGAAAAACTGTTTTTT. This sequence encodes CASSIPGLNEKLFF.

This clone appeared once. This chain links TRBV7-9 with TRBJ2-2; 12 nucleotides match TRBD2. Germline V gene data show CDR1 as SEHNR and CDR2 as FQNEAQ (reference sequence). CDR3 length: 16 amino acids. With V trimmed by 4 bases and J by 2 bases, 2 bases remained unmatched. CDR3 nucleotides: TGTGCCAGCAGCTCGGGACTAGCGGGCAACACCGGGGAGCTGTTTTTT. This encodes CASSSGLAGNTGELFF.

The chain recombines TRBV4-3 with TRBJ1-2; no definite D call. This CDR3 spans 13 amino acids. Trimming shortened V by 1 base and J by 11 bases, and 14 bases separated the two germline ends. CDR1 is LGHNA, CDR2 YSLEER, per germline. The CDR3 region has the DNA TGCGCCAGCAGCCAAGGGAGGAAAAGGGATTACACCTTC. This codes for CASSQGRKRDYTF.

This clone has just one count. The chain combines TRBV13 with TRBJ2-1; perhaps TRBD2 as D (6 bases). The germline CDR1 and CDR2 sequences are PRHDT and FYEKMQ (reference sequence). V was cut by 1 base and J by 3 bases, with 13 bases left in between. The CDR3 has 16 residues. CDR3 DNA: TGTGCCAGCAGCTTAGATGGAAGGGGAGGCTACAATGAGCAGTTCTTC. Its translation: CASSLDGRGGYNEQFF.

This sequence joins TRBV5-1 and TRBJ2-1; perhaps TRBD1 as D (6 bases). The CDR3 sequence is 14 residues long. Trimming pared 2 bases from V and 6 bases from J, leaving 12 bases between. CDR1 SGHRS and CDR2 YFSETQ come from the germline V gene. CDR3 in DNA: TGCGCCAGCAGCTTATTCACAGGGAGCAATGAGCAGTTCTTC. Translating it yields CASSLFTGSNEQFF.

The chain is built from TRBV6-2 or TRBV6-3 and TRBJ2-4, with 9 nucleotides matching TRBD2. The CDR3 is made up of 16 amino acids. J was trimmed by 8 bases and V by 0 bases; bases with no gene match: 8. From germline, CDR1 is MNHEY and CDR2 SVGEGT. In DNA form, the CDR3 reads TGTGCCAGCAGTTACTCTAGGACTAGCGATAAGGACATTCAGTACTTC. Amino acids: CASSYSRTSDKDIQYF.

This clone was found once. One end of the junction fails to match germline, which may point to a read error. The genes are TRBV7-9 and TRBJ1-3, with D unresolved. Germline V gene sequence: CDR1 SEHNR, CDR2 FQNEAQ (reference sequence). This CDR3 region has 12 residues. In DNA, the CDR3 is TGTGCCAGCAGCGAAAACTCCCCGGCCGGGGATTTT. Amino acids: CASSENSPAGDF.

A note on this clone: Other DNA sequences from this sample encode an identical CDR3 as well. The chain employs TRBV27 and TRBJ2-2; D is perhaps TRBD1 (6 bases). CDR3 length equals 14 residues. Germline lookup yields CDR1 MNHEY and CDR2 SMNVEV (reference sequence). V lost 6 bases to trimming and J lost 0 bases, with 8 bases between them. Written as DNA, the CDR3 is TGTGCCAGCAGACAGGGTGCGAACACCGGGGAGCTGTTTTTT. This translates into CASRQGANTGELFF.

The rearrangement joins TRBV15 to TRBJ2-6, with D maybe TRBD2 (6 bases). The CDR3 runs 15 residues. Deletions cut 5 bases from V and 2 bases from J, with 10 bases between. The germline V gene encodes CDR1 LNHNV and CDR2 YYDKDF (reference sequence). CDR3 sequence: CATSGGAAGANVLTF. As DNA, the CDR3 is TGTGCCACCAGCGGCGGGGCTGCTGGGGCCAACGTCCTGACTTTC. Combining the CDR3 with reference TRBV15 and TRBJ2-6 gives the whole variable domain DAMVIQNPRYQVTQFGKPVTLSCSQTLNHNVMYWYQQKSSQAPKLLFHYYDKDFNNEADTPDNFQSRRPNTSFCFLDIRSPGLGDTAMYLCATSGGAAGANVLTFGAGSRLTVL.